This T cell receptor (beta chain) comes out of a study of blood T cell repertoires in COVID-19. Study-wide background: COVID-19 samples from acute and convalescent phases originated in the United States, Italy and Spain.

Germline assignment: CDR1 MGHRA and CDR2 YSYEKL. V lost 5 bases, J lost 0 bases, and 8 bases lay in between. This CDR3 contains 14 residues. Authors' analysis steps: The authors estimated nucleated cell counts from reference gene primer amplification. Generated by immunoSEQ multiplex PCR, the TCRdb table keeps only in-frame clones and is missing some. The V and J calls and the clone size are those of that table, but D and trimming were determined from the DNA. The table lists fewer than 50,000 clones, about 88% of them singletons, with 30% to 40% in the top ten. The sample consisted of peripheral blood. This sequence was found in a man between 65 and 80 years old with active COVID-19. The genes are TRBV4-1 and TRBJ2-1; D gene ambiguous. CDR3 residues: CASSTPSSYNEQFF. Here the CDR3 DNA reads TGCGCCAGCAGCACACCCAGCTCCTACAATGAGCAGTTCTTC.